The source of this T cell receptor beta chain is a study of T-cell reconstitution after alpha-beta-depleted transplantation in children (dated by TCRdb to between 2015 and 2016). Notes on the research overall: Using TCR repertoire profiling, the study quantitatively followed how T-cell immune reconstitution unfolded in children after TCRalphabeta/CD19-depleted allogeneic hematopoietic cell transplantation. Overall results and qualifications from the work: Apparently early alphabetaT-cell count recovery about two months after transplant reportedly relied on only several hundred rapidly expanded clones derived from non-depleted graft cells. Over subsequent months, a decline in hyperexpanded clone frequencies was noted, and after one year, T-cell counts and TCRbeta diversity were mostly ascribed to newly produced T cells. In some patients, high TCRbeta diversity at day 60 was attributed to recipient T cells and intrathymic progenitors that had survived conditioning.

Explained via the paper, the treatment or condition label denotes: allogeneic hematopoietic cell transplantation with graft depleted of TCRalphabeta T cells and CD19 B cells. TCRalphabeta/CD19-depleted allogeneic hematopoietic cell grafts were given to the transplant recipients, all of whom were children. The CDR3 spans 13 residues, from the cysteine through the phenylalanine. The entry retains the CDR3 DNA only, 39 bases that are in frame from base 1. V is shortened by 0 bases, J by 7 bases, and the region joining them spans 12 bases. From the germline V gene (reference sequence), CDR1 is GTSNPN and CDR2 is SVGIG. As regards this clonotype: Its cognate antigen has yet to be identified. No base qualities exist here, and no much larger clone lies one base off it.

The library was made by PCR. These reads were obtained on an Illumina HiSeq 2500. TCR library preparation used molecular barcoding, with unique molecular identifiers applied to normalize quantification of the TCRbeta repertoire. TCRdb reworked the public reads: Q25 trimming with fastp, MiXCR clone assembly, productive beta chains retained. When rows share a CDR3 protein, they turn into one entry using the most common DNA and genes. For this sample the table gives approximately 650,000 distinct CDR3 sequences, of which less than 15% were detected only once. About 0.79% of the sample is taken by the ten largest.

This clonotype originated in a girl aged 2 to 10 with congenital amegakaryocytic thrombocytopenia, due to receive a stem cell transplant. This chain is built from TRBV30 and TRBJ1-1; the D gene is not confidently resolved. Sequenced material: PBMCs, taken before TCRalphabeta/CD19-depleted stem cell transplant. The CDR3 region has the sequence CAWSVRNTGEAFF. The sequenced DNA: TGTGCCTGGAGTGTACGAAACACGGGTGAAGCTTTCTTT.